This T cell receptor (beta chain) was captured in a study of T cells after yellow fever vaccination. Study-wide background: The authors prepared low-cell-number fractions using SMART-Seq v4 Ultra Low Input. Notes on the study in general: After the booster, around 95% of CD4 and 75% to 90% of CD8 primary-response clones were re-detected.

V shed 3 bases, J shed 5 bases, and the junction held 9 bases outside the gene matches. CDR3 length equals 16 residues. Germline CDR1 and CDR2: SGDLS and YYNGEE. As concerns this clonotype: Its specificity is unknown.

5'RACE template switching generated TCR cDNA, adding a universal primer site and UMIs. TCRdb fed the 5' RACE reads into MiXCR, producing one record per CDR3 protein. Among 100,000 to 150,000 distinct CDR3 sequences listed, around 9.8% were seen once. This chain connects TRBV9 to TRBJ2-1, with 9 bases matching TRBD2. The material was CD8+ T cells sorted from PBMCs, obtained on the day of the yellow fever booster vaccination. The TCR sequence derives from a man aged 18 to 30 who received the YFV17D yellow fever vaccine. CDR3 sequence: CASSGRGAGGHNEQFF. The CDR3 DNA is TGTGCCAGCAGCGGCCGCGGAGCGGGGGGTCACAATGAGCAGTTCTTC.